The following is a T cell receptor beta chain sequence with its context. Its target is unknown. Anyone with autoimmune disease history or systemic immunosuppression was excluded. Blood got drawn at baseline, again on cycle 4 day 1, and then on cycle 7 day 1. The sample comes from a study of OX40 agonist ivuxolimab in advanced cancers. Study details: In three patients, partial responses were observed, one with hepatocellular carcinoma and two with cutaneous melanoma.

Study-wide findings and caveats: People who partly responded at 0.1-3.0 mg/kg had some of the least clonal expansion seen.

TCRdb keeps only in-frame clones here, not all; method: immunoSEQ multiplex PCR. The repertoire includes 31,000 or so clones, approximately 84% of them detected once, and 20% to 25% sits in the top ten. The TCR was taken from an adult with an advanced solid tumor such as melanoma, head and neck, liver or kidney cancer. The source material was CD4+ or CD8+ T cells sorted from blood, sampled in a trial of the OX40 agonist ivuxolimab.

CDR3 in DNA: TGTGCCAGCAACCCCCTAGAACAAAGGGAGCAGTACTTC. Its protein is CASNPLEQREQYF. The gene calls are TRBV6-5 and TRBJ2-7, with no clear D. The CDR3 length is 13 residues. Germline V gene sequence: CDR1 MNHEY, CDR2 SVGAGI. Deletions cut 7 bases from V and 7 bases from J, with 17 bases between.